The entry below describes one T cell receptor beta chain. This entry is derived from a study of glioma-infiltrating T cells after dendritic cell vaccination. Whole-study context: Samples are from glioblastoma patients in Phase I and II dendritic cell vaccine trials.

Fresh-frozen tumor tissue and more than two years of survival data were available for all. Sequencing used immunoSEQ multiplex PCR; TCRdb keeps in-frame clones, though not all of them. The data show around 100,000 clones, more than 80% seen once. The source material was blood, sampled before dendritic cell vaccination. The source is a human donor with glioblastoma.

The CDR3 loop reads CASSVATANYGYTF. CDR3 nucleotides: TGTGCCAGCAGCGTAGCTACAGCTAACTATGGCTACACCTTC. The genes are TRBV9 and TRBJ1-2; D remains unclear. Germline loops: CDR1 SGDLS, CDR2 YYNGEE. CDR3 length: 14 amino acids. Deletions cut 0 bases from V and 0 bases from J, with 6 bases between.